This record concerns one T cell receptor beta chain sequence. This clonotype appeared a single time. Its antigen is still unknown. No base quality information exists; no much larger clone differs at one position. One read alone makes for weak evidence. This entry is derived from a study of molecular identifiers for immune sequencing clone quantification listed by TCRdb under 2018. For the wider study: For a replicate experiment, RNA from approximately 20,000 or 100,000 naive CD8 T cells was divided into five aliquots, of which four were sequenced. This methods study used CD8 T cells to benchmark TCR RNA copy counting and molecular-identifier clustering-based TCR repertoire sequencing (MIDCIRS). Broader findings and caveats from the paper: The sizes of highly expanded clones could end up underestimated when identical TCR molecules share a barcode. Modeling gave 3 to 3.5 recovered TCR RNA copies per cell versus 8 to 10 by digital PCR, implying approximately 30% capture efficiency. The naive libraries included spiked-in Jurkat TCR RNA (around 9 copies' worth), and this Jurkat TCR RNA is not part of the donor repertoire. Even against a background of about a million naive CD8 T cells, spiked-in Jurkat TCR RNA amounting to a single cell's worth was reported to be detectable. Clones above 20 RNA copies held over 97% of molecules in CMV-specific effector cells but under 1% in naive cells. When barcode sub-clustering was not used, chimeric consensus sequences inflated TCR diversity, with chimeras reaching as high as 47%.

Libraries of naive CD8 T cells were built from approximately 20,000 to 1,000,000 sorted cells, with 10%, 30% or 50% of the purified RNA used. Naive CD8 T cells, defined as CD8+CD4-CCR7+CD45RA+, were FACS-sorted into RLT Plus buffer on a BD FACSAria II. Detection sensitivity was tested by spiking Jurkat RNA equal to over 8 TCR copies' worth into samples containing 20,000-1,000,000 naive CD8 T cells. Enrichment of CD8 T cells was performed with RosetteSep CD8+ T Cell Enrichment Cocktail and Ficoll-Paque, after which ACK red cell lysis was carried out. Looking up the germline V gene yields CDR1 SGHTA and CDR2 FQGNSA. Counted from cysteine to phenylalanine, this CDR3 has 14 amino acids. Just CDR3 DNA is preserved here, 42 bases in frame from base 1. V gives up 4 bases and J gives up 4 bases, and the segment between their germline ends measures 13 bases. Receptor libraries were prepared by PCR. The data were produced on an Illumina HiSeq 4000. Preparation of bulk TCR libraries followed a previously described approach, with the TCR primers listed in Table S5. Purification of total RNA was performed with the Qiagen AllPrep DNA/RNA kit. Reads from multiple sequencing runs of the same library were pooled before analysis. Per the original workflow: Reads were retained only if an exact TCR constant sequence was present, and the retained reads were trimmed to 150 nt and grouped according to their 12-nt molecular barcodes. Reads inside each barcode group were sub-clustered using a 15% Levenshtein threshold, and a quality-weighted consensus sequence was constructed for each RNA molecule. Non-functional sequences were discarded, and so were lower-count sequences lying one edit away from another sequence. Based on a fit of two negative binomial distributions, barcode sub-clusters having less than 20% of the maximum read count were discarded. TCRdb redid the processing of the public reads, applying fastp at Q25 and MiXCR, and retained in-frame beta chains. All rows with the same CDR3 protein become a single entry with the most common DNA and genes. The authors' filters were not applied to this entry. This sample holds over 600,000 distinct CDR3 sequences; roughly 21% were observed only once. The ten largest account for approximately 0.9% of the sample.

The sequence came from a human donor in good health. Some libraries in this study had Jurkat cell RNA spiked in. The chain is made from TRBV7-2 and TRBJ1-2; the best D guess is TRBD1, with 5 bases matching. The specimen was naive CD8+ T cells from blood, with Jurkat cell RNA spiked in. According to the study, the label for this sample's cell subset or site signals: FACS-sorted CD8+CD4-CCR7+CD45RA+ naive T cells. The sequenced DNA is TGTGCCAGCAGCTCTTTGACAGATTTCTATGGCTACACCTTC. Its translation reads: CASSSLTDFYGYTF. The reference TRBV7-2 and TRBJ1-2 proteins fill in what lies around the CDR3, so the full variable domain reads GAGVSQSPSNKVTEKGKDVELRCDPISGHTALYWYRQSLGQGLEFLIYFQGNSAPDKSGLPSDRFSAERTGGSVSTLTIQRTQQEDSAVYLCASSSLTDFYGYTFGSGTRLTVV.